The 8 T cell receptor beta chains reported below all come from one sample, sequenced in a study of cytomegalovirus exposure and HLA in healthy donors. Sequencing used immunoSEQ multiplex PCR; TCRdb keeps in-frame clones, though not all of them. Counted here are about 160,000 clones, roughly 90% occurring once; the ten biggest clones make up 4% to 4.5%. What was sequenced was PBMCs. These receptor sequences come from a man aged 18 to 35 in good health and CMV-seropositive.

This sequence joins TRBV5-5 and TRBJ1-1, with D possibly being TRBD1 (5 bases). Deletions cut 2 bases from V and 6 bases from J, with 11 bases between. CDR3 size: 13 residues. CDR1 and CDR2 (germline): SGHKS, YYEKEE (reference sequence). For the CDR3, the DNA is TGTGCCAGCAGCTTCACGGGGGGAGCTGAAGCTTTCTTT. Its translation is CASSFTGGAEAFF.

The chain has TRBV28 and TRBJ1-5; perhaps TRBD1 as D (5 bases). Trimming removed 6 bases at V and 7 bases at J, with 19 bases between. This CDR3 has 15 residues. In germline, CDR1 is MDHEN, CDR2 SYDVKM. This CDR3 reads CASSIRGVPYQPQHF. CDR3 sequence (DNA): TGTGCCAGCAGCATACGGGGGGTTCCATACCAGCCCCAGCATTTT. Variable domain in full (rest from reference TRBV28 and TRBJ1-5): DVKVTQSSRYLVKRTGEKVFLECVQDMDHENMFWYRQDPGLGLRLIYFSYDVKMKEKGDIPEGYSVSREKKERFSLILESASTNQTSMYLCASSIRGVPYQPQHFGDGTRLSIL.

V and J are TRBV27 and TRBJ2-5, with a possible D match to TRBD2 (5 bases). CDR3 length: 11 residues. Germline loops: CDR1 MNHEY, CDR2 SMNVEV (reference sequence). CDR3 amino acids: CARPGQETQYF. As DNA, the CDR3 is TGTGCAAGGCCGGGACAAGAGACCCAGTACTTC.

The rearrangement uses TRBV14 and TRBJ2-7; D uncertain. Deletions cut 4 bases from V and 9 bases from J, with 13 bases between. The CDR3 sequence is 12 residues long. The germline CDR1 and CDR2 sequences are SGHDN and FVKESK. This CDR3 is CASSPATSGQYF. In DNA form, the CDR3 reads TGTGCCAGCAGCCCTGCAACATCGGGGCAGTACTTC.

The CDR3 DNA reads as TGTGCCATCAGTTGGGGACATCGGAGCAATCAGCCCCAGCATTTT. Translating gives CAISWGHRSNQPQHF. The chain links TRBV10-3 to TRBJ1-5, with a possible D match to TRBD1 (6 bases). Deletions cut 5 bases from V and 1 base from J, with 12 bases between. This CDR3 region has 15 residues. CDR1 is ENHRY, CDR2 SYGVKD, per germline.

J is TRBJ2-7 and V is TRBV6-5; 8 bases are a match to TRBD1. Germline V gives CDR1 MNHEY, CDR2 SVGAGI. The CDR3 loop spans 14 amino acids. V shed 4 bases and J 5 bases; nucleotides not matched to a gene: 7. The DNA for the CDR3 is TGTGCCAGCAGTTTCGTCCAGGGGGCGCACGAGCAGTACTTC. The encoded protein is CASSFVQGAHEQYF.

V is TRBV2 and J is TRBJ2-1; 10 bases are shared with TRBD2. There are 16 residues in the CDR3. Germline-derived CDR1 and CDR2 are SNHLY and FYNNEI. J lost 2 bases, V lost 6 bases, and 7 bases had no gene match. The chain's CDR3 is CASREREGGPYNEQFF. In nucleotides, the CDR3 is TGTGCCAGCAGAGAGCGGGAGGGGGGGCCCTACAATGAGCAGTTCTTC. Full variable domain (outside the CDR3, taken from reference TRBV2 and TRBJ2-1): EPEVTQTPSHQVTQMGQEVILRCVPISNHLYFYWYRQILGQKVEFLVSFYNNEISEKSEIFDDQFSVERPDGSNFTLKIRSTKLEDSAMYFCASREREGGPYNEQFFGPGTRLTVL.

The chain carries TRBV2 and TRBJ2-5, with 8 bases aligning to TRBD2. Germline V gene data show CDR1 as SNHLY and CDR2 as FYNNEI. There are 16 residues in the CDR3. V shed 1 base, J shed 5 bases, and the junction held 9 bases outside the gene matches. DNA of the CDR3: TGTGCCAGCAGTGAAGGGAGTAGCGGGACGGGTGAGACCCAGTACTTC. Amino acid sequence: CASSEGSSGTGETQYF. The complete variable domain, with remaining parts taken from reference TRBV2 and TRBJ2-5, reads EPEVTQTPSHQVTQMGQEVILRCVPISNHLYFYWYRQILGQKVEFLVSFYNNEISEKSEIFDDQFSVERPDGSNFTLKIRSTKLEDSAMYFCASSEGSSGTGETQYFGPGTRLLVL.